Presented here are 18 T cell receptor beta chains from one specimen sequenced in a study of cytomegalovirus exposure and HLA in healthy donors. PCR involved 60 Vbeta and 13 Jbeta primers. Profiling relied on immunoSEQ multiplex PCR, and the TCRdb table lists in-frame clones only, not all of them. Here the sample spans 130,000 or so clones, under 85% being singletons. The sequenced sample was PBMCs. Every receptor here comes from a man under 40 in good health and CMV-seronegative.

The DNA of the CDR3 is TGTGCCAGCAGCAACCTTCCCACAGGGGAGGACACTGAAGCTTTCTTT. Translation gives CASSNLPTGEDTEAFF. V and J are TRBV21-1 and TRBJ1-1; TRBD1 is the table's D call and was not checked against the DNA. TRBV21-1 is a pseudogene segment. The CDR3 is 16 residues long.

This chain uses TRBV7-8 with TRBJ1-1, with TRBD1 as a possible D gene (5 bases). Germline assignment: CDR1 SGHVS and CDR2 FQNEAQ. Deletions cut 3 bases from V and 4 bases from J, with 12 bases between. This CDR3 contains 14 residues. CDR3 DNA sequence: TGTGCCAGCAGCTTGGACGGGCAGGGCACTGAAGCTTTCTTT. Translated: CASSLDGQGTEAFF.

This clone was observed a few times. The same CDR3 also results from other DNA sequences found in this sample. CDR3 DNA: TGCGCCAGCAGCCAATCCATTGGAATAGCGGGGGGGCACACCGGGGAGCTGTTTTTT. Its translation: CASSQSIGIAGGHTGELFF. The chain links TRBV4-1 to TRBJ2-2; 11 bases align to TRBD2. The CDR3 runs 19 residues. Trimming cost V 2 bases and J 3 bases; bases outside gene matches: 11. CDR1 MGHRA and CDR2 YSYEKL come from the germline V gene.

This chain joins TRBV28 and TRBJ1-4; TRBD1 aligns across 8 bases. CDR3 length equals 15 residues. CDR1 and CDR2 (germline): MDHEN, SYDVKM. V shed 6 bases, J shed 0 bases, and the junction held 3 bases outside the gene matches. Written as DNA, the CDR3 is TGTGCCAGCAGCCTGACAGGGGCAACTAATGAAAAACTGTTTTTT. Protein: CASSLTGATNEKLFF.

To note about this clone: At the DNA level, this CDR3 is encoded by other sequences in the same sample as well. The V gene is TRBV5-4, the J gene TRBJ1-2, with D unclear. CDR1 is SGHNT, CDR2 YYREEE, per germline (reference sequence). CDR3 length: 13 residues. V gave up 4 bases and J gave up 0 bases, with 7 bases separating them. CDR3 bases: TGTGCCAGCAGCCTTTCAGCTAACTATGGCTACACCTTC. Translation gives CASSLSANYGYTF.

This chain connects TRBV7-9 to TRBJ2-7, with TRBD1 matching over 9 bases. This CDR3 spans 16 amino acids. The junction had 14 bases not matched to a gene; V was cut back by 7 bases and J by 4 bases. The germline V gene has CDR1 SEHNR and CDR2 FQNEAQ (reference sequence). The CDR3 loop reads CASKQAATGGWYEQYF. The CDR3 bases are TGTGCCAGCAAACAGGCGGCTACAGGGGGCTGGTACGAGCAGTACTTC.

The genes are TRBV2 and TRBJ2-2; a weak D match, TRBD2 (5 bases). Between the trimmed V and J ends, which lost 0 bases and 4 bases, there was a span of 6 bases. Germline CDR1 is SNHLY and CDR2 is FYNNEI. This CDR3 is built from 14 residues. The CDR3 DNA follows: TGTGCCAGCAGTGAAGCGCTAGCCACCGGGGAGCTGTTTTTT. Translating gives CASSEALATGELFF.

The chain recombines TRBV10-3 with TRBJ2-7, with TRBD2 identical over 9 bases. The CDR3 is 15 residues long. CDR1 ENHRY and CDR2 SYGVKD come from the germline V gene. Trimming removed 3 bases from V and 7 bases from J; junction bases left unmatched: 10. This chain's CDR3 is CAISEYGGRAVEQYF. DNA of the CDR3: TGTGCCATCAGTGAATACGGCGGGAGGGCCGTTGAGCAGTACTTC.

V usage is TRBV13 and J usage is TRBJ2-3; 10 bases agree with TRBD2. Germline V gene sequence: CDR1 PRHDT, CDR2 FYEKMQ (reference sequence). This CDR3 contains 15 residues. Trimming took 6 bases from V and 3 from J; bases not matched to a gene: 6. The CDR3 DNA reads TGTGCCAGCAGGCTAGCGGGAGTTTGGACAGATACGCAGTATTTT. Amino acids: CASRLAGVWTDTQYF.

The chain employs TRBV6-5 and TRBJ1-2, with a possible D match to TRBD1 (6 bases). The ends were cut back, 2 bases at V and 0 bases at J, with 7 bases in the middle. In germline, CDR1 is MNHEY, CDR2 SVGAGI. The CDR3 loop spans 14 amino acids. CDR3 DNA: TGTGCCAGCAGTTACGGGGGCCCTAACTATGGCTACACCTTC. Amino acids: CASSYGGPNYGYTF.

The CDR3 loop is CASSGTAISYNEQFF. CDR3 in DNA: TGTGCCAGCAGTGGGACAGCGATCTCCTACAATGAGCAGTTCTTC. J is TRBJ2-1 and V is TRBV25-1, with D possibly matching TRBD1 (6 bases). The V and J ends lost 4 bases and 0 bases respectively, with 10 bases between them. CDR1 and CDR2 (germline): MGHDK, SYGVNS. CDR3 size: 15 residues.

This CDR3 reads CASSLGTSGGWNEQFF. CDR3 nucleotides: TGTGCCAGCAGCTTGGGGACTAGCGGGGGGTGGAATGAGCAGTTCTTC. J is TRBJ2-1 and V is TRBV5-4; 14 positions agree with TRBD2. This CDR3 has 16 amino acids. Germline lookup yields CDR1 SGHNT and CDR2 YYREEE (reference sequence). The V segment lost 0 bases and the J segment 7 bases; nucleotides outside the gene matches: 3.

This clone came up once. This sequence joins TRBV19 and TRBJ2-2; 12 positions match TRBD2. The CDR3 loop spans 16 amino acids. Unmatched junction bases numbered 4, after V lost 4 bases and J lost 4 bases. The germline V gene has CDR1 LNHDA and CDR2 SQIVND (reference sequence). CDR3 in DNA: TGTGCCAGTAGTACCGGACTAGCGGGGAGCACCGGGGAGCTGTTTTTT. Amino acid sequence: CASSTGLAGSTGELFF.

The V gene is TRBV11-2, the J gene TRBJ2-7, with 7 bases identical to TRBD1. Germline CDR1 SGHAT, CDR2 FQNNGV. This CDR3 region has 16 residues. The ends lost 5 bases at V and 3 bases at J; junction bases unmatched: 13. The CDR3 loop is CASSPLNRQGDYEQYF. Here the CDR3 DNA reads TGTGCCAGCAGCCCCCTAAACAGACAGGGAGACTACGAGCAGTACTTC.

DNA of the CDR3: TGCAGCGGAAGCACTTACGGGACTAGCGGGGCATATACGCAGTATTTT. This sequence encodes CSGSTYGTSGAYTQYF. The chain is built from TRBV29-1 and TRBJ2-3; 13 bases align to TRBD2. V was pared by 7 bases and J by 7 bases, with 14 bases of the junction left unmatched. The CDR3 loop spans 16 amino acids. Germline V gives CDR1 SQVTM, CDR2 ANQGSEA.

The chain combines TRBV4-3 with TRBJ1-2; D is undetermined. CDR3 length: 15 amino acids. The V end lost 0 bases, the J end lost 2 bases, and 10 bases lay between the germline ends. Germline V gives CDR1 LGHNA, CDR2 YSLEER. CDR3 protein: CASSQESAANYGYTF. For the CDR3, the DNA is TGCGCCAGCAGCCAAGAGTCAGCGGCCAACTATGGCTACACCTTC.

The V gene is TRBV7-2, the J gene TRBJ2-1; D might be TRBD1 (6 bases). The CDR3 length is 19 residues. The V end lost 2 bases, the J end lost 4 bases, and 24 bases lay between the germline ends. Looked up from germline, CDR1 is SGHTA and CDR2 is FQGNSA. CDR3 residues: CASSLILGADRRPYNEQFF. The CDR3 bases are TGTGCCAGCAGCTTAATCTTAGGGGCCGACAGGAGACCATACAATGAGCAGTTCTTC. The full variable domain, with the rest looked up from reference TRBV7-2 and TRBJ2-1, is GAGVSQSPSNKVTEKGKDVELRCDPISGHTALYWYRQSLGQGLEFLIYFQGNSAPDKSGLPSDRFSAERTGGSVSTLTIQRTQQEDSAVYLCASSLILGADRRPYNEQFFGPGTRLTVL.

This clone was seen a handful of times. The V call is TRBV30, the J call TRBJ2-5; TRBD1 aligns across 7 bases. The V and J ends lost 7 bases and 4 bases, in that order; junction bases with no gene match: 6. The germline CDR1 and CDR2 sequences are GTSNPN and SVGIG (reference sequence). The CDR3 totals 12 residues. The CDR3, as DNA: TGTGCCTCGCAAAGACAGGGAGAGACCCAGTACTTC. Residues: CASQRQGETQYF.